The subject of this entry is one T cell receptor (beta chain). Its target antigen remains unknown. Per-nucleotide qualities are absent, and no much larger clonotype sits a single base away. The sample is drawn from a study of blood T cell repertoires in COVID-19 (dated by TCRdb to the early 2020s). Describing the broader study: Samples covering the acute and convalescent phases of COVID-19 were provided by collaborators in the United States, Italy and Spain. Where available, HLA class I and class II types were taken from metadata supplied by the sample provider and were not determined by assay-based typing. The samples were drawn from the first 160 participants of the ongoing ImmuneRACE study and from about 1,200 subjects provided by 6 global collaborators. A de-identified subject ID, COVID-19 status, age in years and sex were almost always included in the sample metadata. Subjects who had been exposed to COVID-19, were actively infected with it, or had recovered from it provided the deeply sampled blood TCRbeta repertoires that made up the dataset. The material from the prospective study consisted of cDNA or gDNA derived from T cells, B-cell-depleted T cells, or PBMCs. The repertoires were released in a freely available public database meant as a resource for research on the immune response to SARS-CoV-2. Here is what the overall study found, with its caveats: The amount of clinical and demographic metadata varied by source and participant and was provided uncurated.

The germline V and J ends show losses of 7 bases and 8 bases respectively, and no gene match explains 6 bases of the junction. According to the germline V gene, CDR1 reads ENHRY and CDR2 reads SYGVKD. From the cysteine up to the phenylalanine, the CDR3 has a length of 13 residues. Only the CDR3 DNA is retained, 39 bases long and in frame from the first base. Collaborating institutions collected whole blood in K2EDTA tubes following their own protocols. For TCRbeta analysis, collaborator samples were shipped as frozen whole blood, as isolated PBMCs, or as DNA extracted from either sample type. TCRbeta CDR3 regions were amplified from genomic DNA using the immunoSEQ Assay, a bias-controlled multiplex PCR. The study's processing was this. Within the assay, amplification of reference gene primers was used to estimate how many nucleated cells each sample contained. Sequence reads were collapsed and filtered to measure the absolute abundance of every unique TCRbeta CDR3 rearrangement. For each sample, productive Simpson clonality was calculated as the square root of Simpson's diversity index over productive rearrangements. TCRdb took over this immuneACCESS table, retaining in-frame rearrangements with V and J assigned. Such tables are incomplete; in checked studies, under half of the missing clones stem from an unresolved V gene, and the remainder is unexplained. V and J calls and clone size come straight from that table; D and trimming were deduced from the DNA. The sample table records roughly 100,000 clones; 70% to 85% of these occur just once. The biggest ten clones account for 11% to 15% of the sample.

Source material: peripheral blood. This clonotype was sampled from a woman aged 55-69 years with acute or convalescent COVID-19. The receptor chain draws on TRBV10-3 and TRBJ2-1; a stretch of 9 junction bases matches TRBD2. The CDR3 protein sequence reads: CAIKASGADEQFF. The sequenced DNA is TGTGCCATCAAGGCTAGCGGGGCGGATGAGCAGTTCTTC.